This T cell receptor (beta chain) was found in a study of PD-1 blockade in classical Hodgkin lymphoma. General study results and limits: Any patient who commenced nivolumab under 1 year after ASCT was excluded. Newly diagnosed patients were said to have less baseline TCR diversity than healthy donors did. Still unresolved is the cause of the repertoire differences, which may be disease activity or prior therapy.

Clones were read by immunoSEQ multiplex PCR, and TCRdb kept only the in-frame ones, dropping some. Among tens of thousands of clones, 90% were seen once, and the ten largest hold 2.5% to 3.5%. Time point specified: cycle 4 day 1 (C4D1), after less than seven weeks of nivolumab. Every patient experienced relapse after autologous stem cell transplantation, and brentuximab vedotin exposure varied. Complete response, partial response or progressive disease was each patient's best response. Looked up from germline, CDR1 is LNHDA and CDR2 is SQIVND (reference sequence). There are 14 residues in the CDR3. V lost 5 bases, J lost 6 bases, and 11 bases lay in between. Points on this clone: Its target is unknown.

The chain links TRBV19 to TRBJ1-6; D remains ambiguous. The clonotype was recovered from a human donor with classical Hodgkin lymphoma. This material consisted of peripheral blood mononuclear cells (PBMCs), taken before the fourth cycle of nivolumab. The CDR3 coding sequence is TGTGCCAGTAGTGATCACAGTATTAATTCACCCCTCCACTTT. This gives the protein CASSDHSINSPLHF.